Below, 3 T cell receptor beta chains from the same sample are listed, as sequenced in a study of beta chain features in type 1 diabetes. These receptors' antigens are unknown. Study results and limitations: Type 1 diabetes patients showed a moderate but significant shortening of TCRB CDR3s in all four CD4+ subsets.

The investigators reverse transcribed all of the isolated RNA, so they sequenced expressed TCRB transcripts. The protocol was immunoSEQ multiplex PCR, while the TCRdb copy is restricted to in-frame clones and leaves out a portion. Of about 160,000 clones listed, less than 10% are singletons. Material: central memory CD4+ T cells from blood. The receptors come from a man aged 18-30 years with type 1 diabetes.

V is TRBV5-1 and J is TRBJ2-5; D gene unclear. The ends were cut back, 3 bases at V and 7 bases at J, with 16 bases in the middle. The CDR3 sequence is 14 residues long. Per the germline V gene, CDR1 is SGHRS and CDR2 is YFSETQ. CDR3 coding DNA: TGCGCCAGCAGCTGGGTGACCCCGTCGGGGACCCAGTACTTC. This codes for CASSWVTPSGTQYF.

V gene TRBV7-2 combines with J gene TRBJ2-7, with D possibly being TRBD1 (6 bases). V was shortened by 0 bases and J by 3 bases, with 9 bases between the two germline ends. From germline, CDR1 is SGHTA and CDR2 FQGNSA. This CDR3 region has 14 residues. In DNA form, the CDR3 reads TGTGCCAGCAGCTTAGCTGAAGGGGGCTACGAGCAGTACTTC. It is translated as CASSLAEGGYEQYF.

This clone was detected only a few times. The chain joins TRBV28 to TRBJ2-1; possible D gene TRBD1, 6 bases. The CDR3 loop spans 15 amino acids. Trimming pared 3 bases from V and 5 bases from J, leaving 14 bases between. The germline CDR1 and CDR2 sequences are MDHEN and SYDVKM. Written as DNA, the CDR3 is TGTGCCAGCAGTTTGACAGGCAGGGCTGACAATGAGCAGTTCTTC. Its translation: CASSLTGRADNEQFF.